A selection of T cell receptor beta chains follows, all from one sample in a study of blood T cell repertoires in COVID-19. The repertoire was sequenced with immunoSEQ multiplex PCR; TCRdb's copy has only in-frame clones and lacks some. This sample carries more than 85,000 clones, 80% to 90% of them seen once, and the ten largest clones take 3.5% to 5%. Material: peripheral blood. The receptors shown here come from a human donor with COVID-19, enrolled during active disease. The donor label of this sample is uncertain. The conserved cysteine and the conserved F or W are not part of the CDR3 here. Each record gives: V gene, CDR3 protein.

V gene: TRBV23-1
CDR3 protein: ARTGDQVAGANVLT

V gene: TRBV20-1
CDR3 protein: SASSWASGGISYEQY

V gene: TRBV5-1
CDR3 protein: ASSLGEASQPQH

V gene: TRBV30
CDR3 protein: AWGGFSTLH

V gene: TRBV11-2
CDR3 protein: ASGSGMEDYGYT

V gene: TRBV3-1/TRBV3-2
CDR3 protein: ASQLIPSGRLSYEQY

V gene: TRBV5-6
CDR3 protein: ASSVTGNTEAF

V gene: TRBV10-3
CDR3 protein: AISDRDLPTDTQY

V gene: TRBV2
CDR3 protein: ASSGRDNSPLH

V gene: TRBV5-1
CDR3 protein: ASSLGDRADTQY

V gene: TRBV2
CDR3 protein: ASIGTASRTEAF

V gene: TRBV10-3
CDR3 protein: AIGGTGINEQF

V gene: TRBV4-1
CDR3 protein: ASSQRDLRQPQH

V gene: TRBV5-6
CDR3 protein: ASIQAGTPSYNEQF

V gene: TRBV9
CDR3 protein: ASSPQGSHQETQY

V gene: TRBV6-5
CDR3 protein: AISPGQGFEQY

V gene: TRBV7-8
CDR3 protein: ASSPPGLANTEAF

V gene: TRBV10-1
CDR3 protein: ASSVGRGVQF

V gene: TRBV19
CDR3 protein: ASSGGDRSSYEQY

V gene: TRBV5-4
CDR3 protein: ASSLVHYGFNEQF

V gene: TRBV27
CDR3 protein: ASSGGNYGYT

V gene: TRBV29-1
CDR3 protein: SVEMLGEAF

V gene: TRBV18
CDR3 protein: ASSPDRGGGMNTEAF

V gene: TRBV6-5
CDR3 protein: ASSTAGRGLSAF

V gene: TRBV4-1
CDR3 protein: ASSLNGGVSQPQH

V gene: TRBV9
CDR3 protein: ASSVGEWASGNTIY

V gene: TRBV18
CDR3 protein: ASSPNSVETQY

V gene: TRBV6-2/TRBV6-3
CDR3 protein: ASSYQGTPLH

V gene: TRBV9
CDR3 protein: ASSPEGKNIQY

V gene: TRBV5-1
CDR3 protein: ASSLVPGIYEQY

V gene: TRBV30
CDR3 protein: AWSDRNYGYT

V gene: TRBV11-2
CDR3 protein: ASSFVTSGGDQF

V gene: TRBV12-3/TRBV12-4
CDR3 protein: ASSKTGGTEAF

V gene: TRBV11-3
CDR3 protein: ASSPAPDRTGEQY

V gene: TRBV11-2
CDR3 protein: ASSRPREGGTGELF

V gene: TRBV18
CDR3 protein: ASSPRTGAYGYT

V gene: TRBV5-5
CDR3 protein: ASSLETGYGYT

V gene: TRBV3-1/TRBV3-2
CDR3 protein: ASSQDVLAGGRETQY

V gene: TRBV19
CDR3 protein: ASSIGQFNQPQH

V gene: TRBV28
CDR3 protein: ASSTGSGNTIY

V gene: TRBV12-3/TRBV12-4
CDR3 protein: ASRRTGAYGYT

V gene: TRBV10-3
CDR3 protein: AISTRDRGDLGYT

V gene: TRBV5-1
CDR3 protein: ASSYGGSSSYNEQF

V gene: TRBV11-2
CDR3 protein: ASSLEGGFFSTDTQY

V gene: TRBV5-1
CDR3 protein: ASSLQQGNSPLH

V gene: TRBV24-1
CDR3 protein: ATGGDSNQPQH

V gene: TRBV6-5
CDR3 protein: ASKIDRASYEQY

V gene: TRBV6-5
CDR3 protein: ASMSGGGLNGYT

V gene: TRBV7-9
CDR3 protein: ASSFSRGAGKETQY

V gene: TRBV4-1
CDR3 protein: ASSQDSGARSTDTQY

V gene: TRBV5-4
CDR3 protein: ASSLDRAIYEQY

V gene: TRBV7-9
CDR3 protein: ASSLSGGGEQY